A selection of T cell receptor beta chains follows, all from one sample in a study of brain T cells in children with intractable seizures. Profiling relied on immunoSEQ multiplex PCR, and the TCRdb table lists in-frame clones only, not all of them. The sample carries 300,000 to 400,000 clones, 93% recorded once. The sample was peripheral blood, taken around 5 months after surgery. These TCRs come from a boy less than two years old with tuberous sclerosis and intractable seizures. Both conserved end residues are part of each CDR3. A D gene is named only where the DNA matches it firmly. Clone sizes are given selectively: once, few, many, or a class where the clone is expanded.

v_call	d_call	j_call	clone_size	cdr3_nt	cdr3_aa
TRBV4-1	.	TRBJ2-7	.	TGCGCCAGCAGCCAAGAGACGGCGAGCTCCTACGAGCAGTACTTC	CASSQETASSYEQYF
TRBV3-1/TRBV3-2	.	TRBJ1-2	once	TGTGCCAGCAGTCGCGGCGGGGGCGGGGAGGGCTACACCTTC	CASSRGGGGEGYTF
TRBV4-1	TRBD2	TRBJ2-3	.	TGCGCCAGCAGCCAAGTTCACGGGGGGGCCACGCAGTATTTT	CASSQVHGGATQYF
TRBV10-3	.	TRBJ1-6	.	TGTGCCATCAGTGAGTCAGTGGATTCACCCCTCCACTTT	CAISESVDSPLHF
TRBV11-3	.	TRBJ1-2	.	TGTGCCAGCAGCTTAGGTACCGAGGATACTAACTATGGCTACACCTTC	CASSLGTEDTNYGYTF
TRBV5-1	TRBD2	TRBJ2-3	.	TGCGCCAGCAGCATCACTAGCGGGGCTAGCACAGATACGCAGTATTTT	CASSITSGASTDTQYF
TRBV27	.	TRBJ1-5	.	TGTGCCAGCAGTAGCGGCAGGGGCAATCAGCCCCAGCATTTT	CASSSGRGNQPQHF
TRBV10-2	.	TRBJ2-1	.	TGCGCCAGCAGTGACCCTGGACAACTAATGTGGAATGAGCAGTTCTTC	CASSDPGQLMWNEQFF
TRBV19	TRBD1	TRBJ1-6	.	TGTGCCAGTAGTCTAATGGACAGGGGGCTTGGGTCACCCCTCCACTTT	CASSLMDRGLGSPLHF
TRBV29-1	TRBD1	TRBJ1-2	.	TGCAGCGTAGGGACAGGTAATGGCTACACCTTC	CSVGTGNGYTF
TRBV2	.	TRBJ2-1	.	TGTGCCAGCAGTGAAGCAATAGCGATTAAATTCTTC	CASSEAIAIKFF
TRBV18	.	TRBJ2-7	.	TGTGCCAGCTCCGCGGACTCGCCTCTCGAGCAGTACTTC	CASSADSPLEQYF
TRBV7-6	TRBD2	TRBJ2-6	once	TGTGCCAGCAGCCTCAGACTAGCGGGAGAGTCTGGGGCCAACGTCCTGACTTTC	CASSLRLAGESGANVLTF
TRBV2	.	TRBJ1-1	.	TGTGCCAGCAGTGAAGAGGGGTGGAACACTGAAGCTTTCTTT	CASSEEGWNTEAFF
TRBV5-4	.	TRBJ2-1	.	TGTGCCAGAGACCGGGGTTACAATGAGCAGTTCTTC	CARDRGYNEQFF
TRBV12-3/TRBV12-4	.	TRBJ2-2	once	TGTGCCAGCAGTTTACAGAACACCGGGGAGCTGTTTTTT	CASSLQNTGELFF
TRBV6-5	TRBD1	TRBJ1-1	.	TGTGCCAGCCGGGACAGGAACACTGAAGCTTTCTTT	CASRDRNTEAFF
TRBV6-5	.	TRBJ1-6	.	TGTGCCAGCCGGGCGGGGAATTCACCCCTCCACTTT	CASRAGNSPLHF
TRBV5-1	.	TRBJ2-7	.	TGCGCCAGCAGCCTGCTTAGGTGGAGTCGGTATGACTACGAGCAGTACTTC	CASSLLRWSRYDYEQYF
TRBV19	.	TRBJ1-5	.	TGTGCCAGTAGTATATTAACCGGTCAGCCCCAGCATTTT	CASSILTGQPQHF
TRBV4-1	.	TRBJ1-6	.	TGCGCCAGCAGCCAAGAGGGCAGGTCTAATTCACCCCTCCACTTT	CASSQEGRSNSPLHF
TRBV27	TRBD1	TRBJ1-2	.	TGTGCCAGCAGTTTCGACCCCTCAGGGGGGGGAGGGGACTATGGCTACACCTTC	CASSFDPSGGGGDYGYTF
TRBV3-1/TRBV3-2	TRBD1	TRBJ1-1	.	TGTGCCAGCGGACGGACAGGGTGGACTGAAGCTTTCTTT	CASGRTGWTEAFF
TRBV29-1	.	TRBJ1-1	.	TGCAGTACGGGCCCTGAAGCTTTCTTT	CSTGPEAFF
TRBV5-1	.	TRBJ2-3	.	TGCGCCAGCAGCTTGGGCGCTAGCGAAGCAGATACGCAGTATTTT	CASSLGASEADTQYF
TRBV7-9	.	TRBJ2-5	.	TGTGCCAGCAGCTTCGCAGGCTGGGAGACCCAGTACTTC	CASSFAGWETQYF
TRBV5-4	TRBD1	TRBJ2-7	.	TGTGCCAGCAACCGGGACAGGGGCACCTCCTACGAGCAGTACTTC	CASNRDRGTSYEQYF
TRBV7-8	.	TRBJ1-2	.	TGTGCCAGCAGCTTAGGTGGGCTCCGGGTTGGCTACACCTTC	CASSLGGLRVGYTF
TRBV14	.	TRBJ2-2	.	TGTGCCAGCAAGTGGGGATTGAACGGGGAGCTGTTTTTT	CASKWGLNGELFF
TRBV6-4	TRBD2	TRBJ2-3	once	TGTGCCACGTCAGCGGGGCACAGCACAGATACGCAGTATTTT	CATSAGHSTDTQYF
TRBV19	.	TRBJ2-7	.	TGTGCCAGTAGTATAAGTGGACAGAGCAACTACGAGCAGTACTTC	CASSISGQSNYEQYF
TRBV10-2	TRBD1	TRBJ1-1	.	TGCGCCAGCGGAGGAGGGACAGTGAACACTGAAGCTTTCTTT	CASGGGTVNTEAFF
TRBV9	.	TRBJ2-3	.	TGTGCCAGCAGCGTAGCGGGACCCAGCACAGATACGCAGTATTTT	CASSVAGPSTDTQYF
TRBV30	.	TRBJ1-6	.	TGTGCCTGGAGCCCGCAATATAATTCACCCCTCCACTTT	CAWSPQYNSPLHF
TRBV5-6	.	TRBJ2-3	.	TGTGCCAGCAGCTTGGCCCCGGCGAGCACAGATACGCAGTATTTT	CASSLAPASTDTQYF
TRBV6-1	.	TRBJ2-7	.	TGTGCCAGCAGTGACGTTTTGGGAAACGAGCAGTACTTC	CASSDVLGNEQYF
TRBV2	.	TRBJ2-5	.	TGTGCCAGCAAGAGAGCCTTTTTGGTGGAGACCCAGTACTTC	CASKRAFLVETQYF
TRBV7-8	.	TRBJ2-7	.	TGTGCCAGCAGCCGTCGAGGGCACGAGCAGTACTTC	CASSRRGHEQYF
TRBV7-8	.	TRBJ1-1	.	TGTGCCAGCAGCTTAGACGGACAGCTCACTGAAGCTTTCTTT	CASSLDGQLTEAFF
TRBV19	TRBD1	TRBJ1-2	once	TGTGCCAGTACCGGGACAGGGATAAGTAAGTTGGACTATGGCTACACCTTC	CASTGTGISKLDYGYTF
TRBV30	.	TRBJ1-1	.	TGTGCCTGGAGTCCTTTACCTGGGGCTGAAGCTTTCTTT	CAWSPLPGAEAFF
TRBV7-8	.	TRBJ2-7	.	TGTGCCAGCAGCTTACAGTGGGGCCTCTGGGAGCAGTACTTC	CASSLQWGLWEQYF
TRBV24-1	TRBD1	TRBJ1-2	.	TGTGCCACCAGCCCTACAGGGGGCGGCTATGGCTACACCTTC	CATSPTGGGYGYTF
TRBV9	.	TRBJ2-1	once	TGTGCCAGCAGCATTCTATCAGGTGGCTCCTACAATGAGCAGTTCTTC	CASSILSGGSYNEQFF
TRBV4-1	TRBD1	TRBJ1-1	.	TGCGCCAGCAGCCACGACAGGGAGGCTGAAGCTTTCTTT	CASSHDREAEAFF
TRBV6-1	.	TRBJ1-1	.	TGTGCCATCTTAATTAGTACAGGAAGCACTGAAGCTTTCTTT	CAILISTGSTEAFF
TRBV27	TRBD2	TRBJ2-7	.	TGTGCCAGCAGTCAGGGACTAGCGGTAGTCAACGAGCAGTACTTC	CASSQGLAVVNEQYF
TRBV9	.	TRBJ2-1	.	TGTGCCAGCAGCGTAGTTTTAGGGTCGAATGAGCAGTTCTTC	CASSVVLGSNEQFF
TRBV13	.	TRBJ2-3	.	TGTGCCAGCAGCACCTGGACGGTGAACACAGATACGCAGTATTTT	CASSTWTVNTDTQYF